The 22 T cell receptor beta chains reported below all come from one sample, sequenced in a study of vaccination effects on CD4 cells after COVID-19. These receptors' antigens are unknown. Only in-frame clones appear in the TCRdb table, and some are missing; sequencing was by immunoSEQ multiplex PCR. The sample lists tens of thousands of clones; more than 65% were seen once. In the ViraFEST assay, antigen-specific CD4+ clonotypes were identified by expansion after peptide-pool stimulation. With approximately 9 days of culture completed, CD4+ T cells were isolated. SARS-CoV-2 infected the person between March and December 2020, as confirmed by PCR. This specimen consisted of CD4+ T cells from PBMCs cultured with HIV peptides, obtained before COVID-19 vaccination. Subset meaning: HIV-1 Nef peptide pool negative control/reference culture. Receptor source: a human donor who had a prior SARS-CoV-2 infection.

The gene calls are TRBV11-3 and TRBJ2-7; D remains ambiguous. Germline V CDR1 and CDR2: SGHNT, YENEEA. CDR3 length: 13 amino acids. V was trimmed by 4 bases and J by 5 bases, leaving 12 bases between them. This chain's CDR3 is CASSSKRMNEQYF. In DNA form, the CDR3 reads TGTGCCAGCAGCTCTAAGAGAATGAACGAGCAGTACTTC.

The rearrangement links TRBV5-1 to TRBJ2-7; TRBD2 agrees at 7 bases. V was clipped by 7 bases and J by 1 base; unmatched bases: 2. CDR3 length: 12 amino acids. The V gene's germline CDR1 is SGHRS and CDR2 YFSETQ. The CDR3 DNA follows: TGCGCCAGCCGGGGAGGGTCCTACGAGCAGTACTTC. This gives the protein CASRGGSYEQYF.

The CDR3 loop is CASSFSEQYF. The CDR3 DNA is TGCGCCAGCAGCTTTAGCGAGCAGTACTTC. The J gene is TRBJ2-7, the V gene TRBV10-1; D not certain. V lost 6 bases and J 6 bases, leaving 6 bases between the germline ends. Germline values: CDR1 WNHNN, CDR2 SYGVQD (reference sequence). There are 10 residues in the CDR3.

CDR3 sequence (DNA): TGTGCCAGCAGCCTCACAGGGACGAGCTCCTATAATTCACCCCTCCACTTT. Its protein product is CASSLTGTSSYNSPLHF. The chain joins TRBV2 to TRBJ1-6; the D gene is possibly TRBD1 (6 bases). In germline, CDR1 is SNHLY, CDR2 FYNNEI. V dropped 6 bases and J dropped 0 bases, with 15 bases sitting between them. This CDR3 contains 17 residues.

The V call is TRBV6-2 or TRBV6-3, the J call TRBJ1-2; D not certain. Germline-derived CDR1 and CDR2 are MNHEY and SVGEGT. The CDR3 has 13 amino acids. V was trimmed by 6 bases and J by 1 base, leaving 9 bases between them. The CDR3 DNA reads TGTGCCAGCAGCCACACGAATAACTATGGCTACACCTTC. This translates into CASSHTNNYGYTF.

The chain carries TRBV5-1 and TRBJ2-3, with TRBD2 matching over 8 bases. Looked up from germline, CDR1 is SGHRS and CDR2 is YFSETQ. The length of the CDR3 is 14 residues. V dropped 5 bases and J dropped 4; count of bases not matched to a gene: 6. The CDR3 DNA is TGCGCCAGCAGGGATCCGGGGGGGGCAGATACGCAGTATTTT. Translation gives CASRDPGGADTQYF.

The chain recombines TRBV6-2 or TRBV6-3 with TRBJ1-4, with D possibly being TRBD1 (6 bases). The CDR3 is made up of 17 amino acids. Looked up from germline, CDR1 is MNHEY and CDR2 is SVGEGT. Trimming pared 3 bases from V and 0 bases from J, leaving 14 bases between. The CDR3 sequence is CASSYPGRGATNEKLFF. DNA of the CDR3: TGTGCCAGCAGTTATCCGGGCAGGGGCGCAACTAATGAAAAACTGTTTTTT.

The CDR3 sequence: CASSKRLAGPSTDTQYF. CDR3 sequence (DNA): TGTGCCAGCAGCAAACGATTAGCGGGACCTAGCACAGATACGCAGTATTTT. The V and J genes are TRBV11-3 and TRBJ2-3, with TRBD2 identical over 8 bases. This CDR3 contains 17 residues. The germline gives CDR1 SGHNT, CDR2 YENEEA. V lost 5 bases, J lost 0 bases, and 10 bases stayed unmatched.

The CDR3 reads CASSIAGGRRAETQYF. DNA for the CDR3: TGTGCCAGTAGTATTGCGGGCGGGAGGCGAGCAGAGACCCAGTACTTC. This chain links TRBV19 with TRBJ2-5; 8 bases are a match to TRBD2. V lost 3 bases to trimming and J lost 4 bases; unmatched junction nucleotides: 10. Germline loops: CDR1 LNHDA, CDR2 SQIVND (reference sequence). The CDR3 totals 16 residues. Full variable domain (outside the CDR3, taken from reference TRBV19 and TRBJ2-5): DGGITQSPKYLFRKEGQNVTLSCEQNLNHDAMYWYRQDPGQGLRLIYYSQIVNDFQKGDIAEGYSVSREKKESFPLTVTSAQKNPTAFYLCASSIAGGRRAETQYFGPGTRLLVL.

This chain uses TRBV5-1 with TRBJ1-1; TRBD1 matches 9 bases. J lost 7 bases, V lost 7 bases, and 11 bases had no gene match. This CDR3 contains 14 residues. Germline V gene lookup returns CDR1 SGHRS and CDR2 YFSETQ. The CDR3 DNA follows: TGCGCCAGCTTCCCAACAGGGGGCCCAAGTGAAGCTTTCTTT. This codes for CASFPTGGPSEAFF.

The V gene is TRBV19, the J gene TRBJ2-7, with 12 positions matching TRBD2. Germline V gene sequence: CDR1 LNHDA, CDR2 SQIVND (reference sequence). The CDR3 loop spans 18 amino acids. The junction had 10 bases not matched to a gene; V was cut back by 3 bases and J by 1 base. CDR3: CASSIPTSGSLISYEQYF. The CDR3 nucleotides are TGTGCCAGTAGTATCCCGACTAGCGGGAGCTTAATATCCTACGAGCAGTACTTC.

The V and J genes are TRBV5-1 and TRBJ2-2; 9 bases match TRBD2. After removal of 0 bases from V and 7 bases from J, the junction contained 10 bases not matched to a gene. This CDR3 has 17 amino acids. Germline values: CDR1 SGHRS, CDR2 YFSETQ. CDR3 in DNA: TGCGCCAGCAGCTTGGCCCCCGTAACTAGCGGGTACGGGGAGCTGTTTTTT. Protein product: CASSLAPVTSGYGELFF.

This clone turned up a few times. The rearrangement joins TRBV10-2 to TRBJ2-1, with D uncertain. Germline CDR1 WSHSY, CDR2 SAAADI. CDR3 length: 14 amino acids. V dropped 9 bases and J dropped 2 bases, with 14 bases sitting between them. DNA for the CDR3: TGCGCCAGTACGGTTTCAAGCGCCTACAATGAGCAGTTCTTC. This codes for CASTVSSAYNEQFF.

CDR3 DNA sequence: TGTGCCACCAGCAGAGGCTGGGAGACCCAGTACTTC. It specifies CATSRGWETQYF. V usage is TRBV15 and J usage is TRBJ2-5; D not resolved. This CDR3 has 12 amino acids. Trimming cost V 1 base and J 5 bases, with 5 bases left between them. The germline V gene encodes CDR1 LNHNV and CDR2 YYDKDF (reference sequence).

The chain links TRBV19 to TRBJ2-2; tentatively, D is TRBD1 (6 bases). From germline, CDR1 is LNHDA and CDR2 SQIVND (reference sequence). The CDR3 sequence is 13 residues long. V lost 6 bases to trimming and J lost 7 bases, with 12 bases between them. CDR3 sequence: CASRRQERGELFF. CDR3 sequence (DNA): TGTGCCAGTAGGAGACAGGAACGCGGGGAGCTGTTTTTT.

This chain links TRBV5-1 with TRBJ2-7, with D perhaps TRBD1 (5 bases). Germline V gene lookup returns CDR1 SGHRS and CDR2 YFSETQ. This CDR3 contains 14 residues. Trimming took 3 bases from V and 5 from J, leaving 15 bases between them. CDR3 sequence reads: CASSSQGSRNEQYF. The CDR3, as DNA: TGCGCCAGCAGCTCGCAGGGTAGTAGGAACGAGCAGTACTTC.

The rearrangement links TRBV5-1 to TRBJ1-4; no definite D call. The CDR3 is made up of 14 amino acids. Germline lookup yields CDR1 SGHRS and CDR2 YFSETQ. Trimming removed 0 bases at V and 3 bases at J, with 6 bases between. CDR3 sequence (DNA): TGCGCCAGCAGCTTGGGCAGAGCTAATGAAAAACTGTTTTTT. The encoded protein is CASSLGRANEKLFF.

The V call is TRBV12-3 or TRBV12-4, the J call TRBJ1-2; D not certain. V was clipped by 3 bases and J by 5 bases, with 7 bases between them. The CDR3 sequence is 12 residues long. CDR3 bases: TGTGCCAGCAGTTTTTGGGGATATGGCTACACCTTC. Translated: CASSFWGYGYTF.

The genes are TRBV25-1 and TRBJ1-4; the D is unclear. Per the germline V gene, CDR1 is MGHDK and CDR2 is SYGVNS. This CDR3 region has 12 residues. V was shortened by 6 bases and J by 3 bases, with 5 bases between the two germline ends. CDR3 sequence (DNA): TGTGCCAGCAGGGGCTCTAATGAAAAACTGTTTTTT. Protein product: CASRGSNEKLFF.

The genes are TRBV7-9 and TRBJ2-5; D may match TRBD1 or TRBD2 (5 bases each). Germline lookup yields CDR1 SEHNR and CDR2 FQNEAQ (reference sequence). CDR3 length equals 12 residues. The germline V and J ends were trimmed by 3 bases and 5 bases, with 7 bases remaining between them. The CDR3, as DNA: TGTGCCAGCAGCTTCTGGGGGGAGACCCAGTACTTC. It is translated as CASSFWGETQYF.

This clone appeared a single time. The chain has TRBV4-3 and TRBJ2-1; weak D call: TRBD2 (6 bases). Between the trimmed V and J ends, which lost 2 bases and 8 bases, there was a span of 19 bases. This CDR3 is built from 16 residues. Germline V CDR1 and CDR2: LGHNA, YSLEER. The CDR3 spells CASSQIPGLSGHEQFF. The CDR3 DNA sequence: TGCGCCAGCAGCCAAATACCGGGACTGTCTGGCCATGAGCAGTTCTTC.

This clone was observed a few times. The chain uses TRBV29-1 and TRBJ2-2; 8 bases fit TRBD2. CDR3 size: 16 residues. Germline values: CDR1 SQVTM, CDR2 ANQGSEA. V lost 4 bases and J lost 7; bases outside the gene matches: 14. CDR3 DNA sequence: TGCAGCGTTGCGTTCGTGTTTAGCGGGGAGGACGGGGAGCTGTTTTTT. Amino acids: CSVAFVFSGEDGELFF.